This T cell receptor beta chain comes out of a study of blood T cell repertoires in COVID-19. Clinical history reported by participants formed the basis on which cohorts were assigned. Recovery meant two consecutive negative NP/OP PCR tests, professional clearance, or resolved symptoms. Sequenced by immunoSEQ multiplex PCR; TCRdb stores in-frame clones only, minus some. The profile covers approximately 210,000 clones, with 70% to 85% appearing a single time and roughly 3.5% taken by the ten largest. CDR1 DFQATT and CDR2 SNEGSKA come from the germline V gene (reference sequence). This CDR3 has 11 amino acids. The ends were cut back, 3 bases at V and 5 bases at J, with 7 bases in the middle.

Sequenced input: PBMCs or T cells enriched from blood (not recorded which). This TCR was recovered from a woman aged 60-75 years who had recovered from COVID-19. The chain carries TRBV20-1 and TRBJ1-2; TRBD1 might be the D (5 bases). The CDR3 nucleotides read TGCAGTGCTAGCGGGGGATATGGCTACACCTTC. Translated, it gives CSASGGYGYTF.